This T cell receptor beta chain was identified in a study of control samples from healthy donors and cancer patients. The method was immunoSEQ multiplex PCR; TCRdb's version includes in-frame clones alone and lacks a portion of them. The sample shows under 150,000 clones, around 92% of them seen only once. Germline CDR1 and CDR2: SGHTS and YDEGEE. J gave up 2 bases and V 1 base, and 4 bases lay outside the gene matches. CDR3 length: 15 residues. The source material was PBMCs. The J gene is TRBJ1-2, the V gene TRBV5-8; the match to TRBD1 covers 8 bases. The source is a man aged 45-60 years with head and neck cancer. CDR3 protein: CASSLTGGQNYGYTF. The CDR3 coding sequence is TGTGCCAGCAGCTTGACAGGGGGTCAGAACTATGGCTACACCTTC.